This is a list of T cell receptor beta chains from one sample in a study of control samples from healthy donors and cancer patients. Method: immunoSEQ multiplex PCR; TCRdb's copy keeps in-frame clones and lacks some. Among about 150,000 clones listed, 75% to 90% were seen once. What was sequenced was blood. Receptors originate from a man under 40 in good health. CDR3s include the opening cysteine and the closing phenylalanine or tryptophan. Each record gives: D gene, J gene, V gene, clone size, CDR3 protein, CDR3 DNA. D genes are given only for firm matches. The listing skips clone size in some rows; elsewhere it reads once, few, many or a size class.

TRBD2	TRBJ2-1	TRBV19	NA	CASSRGLETYEQFF	TGTGCCAGTAGCCGGGGACTAGAAACCTATGAGCAGTTCTTC
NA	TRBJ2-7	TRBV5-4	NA	CAYGGSEQYF	TGTGCCTATGGAGGGAGCGAGCAGTACTTC
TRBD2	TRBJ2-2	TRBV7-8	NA	CASSLDLAGGPITNTGELFF	TGTGCCAGCAGCTTAGATCTTGCGGGGGGGCCTATAACGAACACCGGGGAGCTGTTTTTT
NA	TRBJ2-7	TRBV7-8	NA	CASSAPGVIEQYF	TGTGCCAGCAGCGCCCCAGGCGTAATCGAGCAGTACTTC
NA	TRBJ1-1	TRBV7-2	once	CASSLGSEAFF	TGTGCCAGCAGCTTAGGATCTGAAGCTTTCTTT
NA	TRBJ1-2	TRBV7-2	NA	CASSLGTANYGYTF	TGTGCCAGCAGCTTAGGGACAGCTAACTATGGCTACACCTTC
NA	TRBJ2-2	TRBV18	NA	CASTTTAGAGELFF	TGTGCCAGCACCACTACGGCCGGTGCTGGGGAGCTGTTTTTT
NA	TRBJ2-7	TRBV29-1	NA	CSVADLHEQYF	TGCAGCGTAGCCGACCTTCACGAGCAGTACTTC
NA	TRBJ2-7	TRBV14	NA	CASSQDLYEQYF	TGTGCCAGCAGCCAAGACCTCTACGAGCAGTACTTC
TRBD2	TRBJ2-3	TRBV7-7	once	CASSLAGSTDTQYF	TGTGCTAGCAGCTTAGCGGGGAGTACAGATACGCAGTATTTT
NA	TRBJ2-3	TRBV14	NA	CASSQGDSAVGNTQYF	TGTGCCAGCAGCCAAGGAGACAGTGCCGTGGGAAATACGCAGTATTTT
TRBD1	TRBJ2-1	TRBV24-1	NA	CATSDRQGANYNEQFF	TGTGCCACCAGTGATCGACAGGGGGCAAACTACAATGAGCAGTTCTTC
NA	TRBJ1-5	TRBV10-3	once	CASRQSNQPQHF	TGTGCCAGTAGACAGAGCAATCAGCCCCAGCATTTT
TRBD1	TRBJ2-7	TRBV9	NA	CASSGQGDYEQYF	TGTGCCAGCAGCGGACAGGGGGACTACGAGCAGTACTTC
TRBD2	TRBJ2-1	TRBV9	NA	CASSAGTSDYNEQFF	TGTGCCAGCAGCGCCGGGACTAGCGACTACAATGAGCAGTTCTTC
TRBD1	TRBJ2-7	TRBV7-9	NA	CASSFGNRGVGEQYF	TGTGCCAGCAGCTTTGGCAACAGGGGCGTAGGTGAGCAGTACTTC
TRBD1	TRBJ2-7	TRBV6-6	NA	CASTQTGDYEQYF	TGTGCCAGCACTCAGACAGGGGATTACGAGCAGTACTTC
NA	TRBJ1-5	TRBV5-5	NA	CASSPPRGPQHF	TGTGCCAGCAGCCCGCCTAGGGGGCCCCAGCATTTT
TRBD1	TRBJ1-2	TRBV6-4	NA	CASSDSRSGQGNYGYTF	TGTGCCAGCAGTGACTCGAGGTCGGGACAGGGTAACTATGGCTACACCTTC
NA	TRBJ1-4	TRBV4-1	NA	CASSQGPDNTNEKLFF	TGCGCCAGCAGCCAGGGCCCGGACAACACTAATGAAAAACTGTTTTTT
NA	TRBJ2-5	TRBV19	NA	CASSIGGRETQYF	TGTGCCAGTAGTATAGGGGGAAGAGAGACCCAGTACTTC
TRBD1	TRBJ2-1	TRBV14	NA	CASSPGTGGIRHDNEQFF	TGTGCCAGCAGCCCCGGGACAGGGGGGATTCGGCACGACAATGAGCAGTTCTTC
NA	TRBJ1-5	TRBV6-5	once	CASASGGGQPQHF	TGTGCCAGCGCCTCTGGGGGCGGCCAGCCCCAGCATTTT
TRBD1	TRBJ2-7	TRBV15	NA	CATSSGGQGKVYEQYF	TGTGCCACCAGCAGTGGCGGACAGGGTAAGGTCTACGAGCAGTACTTC
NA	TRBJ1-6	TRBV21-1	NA	CASSMPALGQGSFSYNSPLHF	TGTGCCAGCAGCATGCCCGCCCTGGGACAGGGGTCCTTCTCCTATAATTCACCCCTCCACTTT
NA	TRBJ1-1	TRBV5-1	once	CASSLEGGGNTEAFF	TGCGCCAGCAGCTTGGAGGGAGGGGGGAACACTGAAGCTTTCTTT
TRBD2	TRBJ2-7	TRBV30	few	CAYAGVYEQYF	TGTGCCTACGCGGGAGTATACGAGCAGTACTTC
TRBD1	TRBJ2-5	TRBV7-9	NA	CASSSPDRGPGETQYF	TGTGCCAGCAGCTCCCCAGACAGGGGGCCTGGTGAGACCCAGTACTTC
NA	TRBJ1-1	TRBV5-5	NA	CASSLDPYRNTEAFF	TGTGCCAGCAGCTTGGATCCGTATAGGAACACTGAAGCTTTCTTT
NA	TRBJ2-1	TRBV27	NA	CASSFRQNTYNEQFF	TGTGCCAGCAGTTTCAGGCAGAATACCTACAATGAGCAGTTCTTC
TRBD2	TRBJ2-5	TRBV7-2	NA	CASSLDPRGVQETQYF	TGTGCCAGCAGCTTGGACCCGCGGGGGGTCCAAGAGACCCAGTACTTC
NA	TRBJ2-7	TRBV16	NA	CASSHLGTAYEQYF	TGTGCCAGCAGCCATTTGGGGACCGCCTACGAGCAGTACTTC
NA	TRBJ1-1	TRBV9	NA	CASSVVGSGGTEAFF	TGTGCCAGCAGCGTAGTCGGTTCCGGGGGCACTGAAGCTTTCTTT
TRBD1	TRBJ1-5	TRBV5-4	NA	CASSSGGGNQPQHF	TGTGCCAGCAGCTCAGGGGGCGGCAATCAGCCCCAGCATTTT
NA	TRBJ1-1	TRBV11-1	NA	CASSSEDKTNTEAFF	TGTGCCAGCAGCTCGGAGGACAAGACGAACACTGAAGCTTTCTTT
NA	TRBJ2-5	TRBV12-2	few	CASRARTGEDRYQETQYF	TGTGCAAGTCGCGCCCGGACAGGCGAAGACAGGTACCAAGAGACCCAGTACTTC
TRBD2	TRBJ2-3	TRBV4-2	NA	CASSPSGATDTQYF	TGTGCCAGCAGCCCTAGCGGGGCCACAGATACGCAGTATTTT
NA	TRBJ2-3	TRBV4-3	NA	CASCRSWSRRGFRTDTQYF	TGCGCCAGCTGCCGAAGCTGGAGTCGGAGAGGATTTCGCACAGATACGCAGTATTTT
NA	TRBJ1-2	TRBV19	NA	CASSIDTGSSGYTF	TGTGCCAGTAGTATAGATACAGGGTCAAGTGGCTACACCTTC
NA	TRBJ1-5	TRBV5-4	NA	CASSLAGGNQPQHF	TGTGCCAGCAGCTTGGCCGGGGGTAATCAGCCCCAGCATTTT
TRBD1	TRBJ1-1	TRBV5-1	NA	CASSLGTGNTEAFF	TGCGCCAGCAGCTTGGGGACAGGGAACACTGAAGCTTTCTTT
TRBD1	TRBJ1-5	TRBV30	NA	CAWGTGRNQPQHF	TGTGCCTGGGGGACAGGGCGGAATCAGCCCCAGCATTTT
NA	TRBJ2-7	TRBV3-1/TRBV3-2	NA	CASSQGQGVYF	TGTGCCAGCAGCCAAGGTCAAGGGGTGTACTTC
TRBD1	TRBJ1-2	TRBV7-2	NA	CASSLNSGTVSDYGYTF	TGTGCCAGCAGCTTGAACTCGGGGACAGTATCTGACTATGGCTACACCTTC
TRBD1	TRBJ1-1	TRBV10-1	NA	CASNIDRGAEKVNTEAFF	TGCGCCAGCAATATAGACAGGGGGGCGGAGAAGGTAAACACTGAAGCTTTCTTT
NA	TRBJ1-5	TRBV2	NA	CASSRVLQPQHF	TGTGCCAGCAGCAGGGTCCTTCAGCCCCAGCATTTT
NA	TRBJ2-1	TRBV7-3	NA	CASSFSGTQNEQFF	TGTGCCAGCAGCTTCTCCGGGACCCAAAATGAGCAGTTCTTC
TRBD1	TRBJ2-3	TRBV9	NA	CASSATGGVTDTQYF	TGTGCCAGCAGCGCGACAGGGGGCGTAACAGATACGCAGTATTTT
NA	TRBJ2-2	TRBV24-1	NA	CATRAPGVTGELFF	TGTGCCACCAGAGCCCCTGGAGTGACCGGGGAGCTGTTTTTT
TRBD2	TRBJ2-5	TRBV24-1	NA	CATSDPAGGSGGFAGTQYF	TGTGCCACCAGTGATCCCGCGGGAGGGTCCGGGGGCTTCGCAGGGACCCAGTACTTC